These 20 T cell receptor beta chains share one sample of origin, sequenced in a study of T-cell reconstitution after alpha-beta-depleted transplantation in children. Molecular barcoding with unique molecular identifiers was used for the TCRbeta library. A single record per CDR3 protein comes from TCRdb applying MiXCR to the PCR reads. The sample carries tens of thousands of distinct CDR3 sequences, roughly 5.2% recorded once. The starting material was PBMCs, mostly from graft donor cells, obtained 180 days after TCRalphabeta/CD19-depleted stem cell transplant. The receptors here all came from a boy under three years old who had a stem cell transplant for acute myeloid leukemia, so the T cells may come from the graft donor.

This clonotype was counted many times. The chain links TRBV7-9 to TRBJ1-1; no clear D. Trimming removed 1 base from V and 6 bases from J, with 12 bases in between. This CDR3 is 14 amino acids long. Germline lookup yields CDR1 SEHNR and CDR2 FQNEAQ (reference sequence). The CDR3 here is CASSLGIARAEAFF. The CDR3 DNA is TGTGCCAGCAGCTTAGGGATAGCCAGAGCTGAAGCTTTCTTT.

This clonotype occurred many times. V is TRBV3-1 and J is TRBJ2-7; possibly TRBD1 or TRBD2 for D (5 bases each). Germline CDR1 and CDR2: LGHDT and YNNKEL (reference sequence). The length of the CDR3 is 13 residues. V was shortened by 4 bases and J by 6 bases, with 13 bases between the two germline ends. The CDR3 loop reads CASSLSPGTEQYV. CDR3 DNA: TGTGCCAGCAGCCTTTCCCCAGGGACCGAGCAGTACGTC.

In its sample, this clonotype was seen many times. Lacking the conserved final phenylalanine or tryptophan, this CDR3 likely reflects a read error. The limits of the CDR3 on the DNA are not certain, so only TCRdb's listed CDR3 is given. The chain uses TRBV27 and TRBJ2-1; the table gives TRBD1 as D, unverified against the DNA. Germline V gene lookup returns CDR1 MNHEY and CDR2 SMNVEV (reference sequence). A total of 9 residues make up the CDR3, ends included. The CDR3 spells CASSRPSGP.

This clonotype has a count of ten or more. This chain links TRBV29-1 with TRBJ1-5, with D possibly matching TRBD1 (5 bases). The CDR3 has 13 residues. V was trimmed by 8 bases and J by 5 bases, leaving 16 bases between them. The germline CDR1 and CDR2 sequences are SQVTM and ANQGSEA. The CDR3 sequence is CSTREGSDQPQHF. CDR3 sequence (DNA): TGCAGCACAAGGGAGGGGTCGGATCAGCCCCAGCATTTT.

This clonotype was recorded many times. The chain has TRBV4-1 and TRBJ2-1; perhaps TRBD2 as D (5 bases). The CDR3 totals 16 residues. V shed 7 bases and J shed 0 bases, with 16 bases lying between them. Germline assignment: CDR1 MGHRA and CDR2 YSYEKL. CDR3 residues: CASTHASSSSYNEQFF. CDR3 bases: TGCGCCAGCACCCACGCTAGCTCGAGCTCCTACAATGAGCAGTTCTTC.

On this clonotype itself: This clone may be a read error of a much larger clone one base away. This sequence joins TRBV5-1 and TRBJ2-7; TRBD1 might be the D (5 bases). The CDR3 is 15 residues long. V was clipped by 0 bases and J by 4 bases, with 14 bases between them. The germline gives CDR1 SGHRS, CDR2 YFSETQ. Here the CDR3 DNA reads TGCGCCAGCAGCTTGGAATCAGGGTCCGGATACGAGCAGTACTTC. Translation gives CASSLESGSGYEQYF.

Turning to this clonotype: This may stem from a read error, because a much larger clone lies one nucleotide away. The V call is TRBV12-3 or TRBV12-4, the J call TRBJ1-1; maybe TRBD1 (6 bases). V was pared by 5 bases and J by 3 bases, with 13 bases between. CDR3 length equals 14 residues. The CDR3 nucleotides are TGTGCCAGCAGTCCGAGGACAGCGTACACTGAAGCTTTCTTT. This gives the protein CASSPRTAYTEAFF.

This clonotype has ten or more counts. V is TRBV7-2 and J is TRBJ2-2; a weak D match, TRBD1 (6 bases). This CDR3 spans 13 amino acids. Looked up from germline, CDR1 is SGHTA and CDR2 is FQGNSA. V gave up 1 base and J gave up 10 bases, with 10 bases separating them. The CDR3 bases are TGTGCCAGCAGCTTAGAGGGACATACGGAGCTGTTTTTT. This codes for CASSLEGHTELFF.

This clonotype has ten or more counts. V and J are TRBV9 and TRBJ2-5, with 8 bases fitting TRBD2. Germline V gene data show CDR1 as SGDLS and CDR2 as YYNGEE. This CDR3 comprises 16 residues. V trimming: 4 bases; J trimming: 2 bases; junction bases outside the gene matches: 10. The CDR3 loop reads CASSPGGGSGQETQYF. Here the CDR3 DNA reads TGTGCCAGCAGCCCGGGGGGGGGAAGTGGGCAAGAGACCCAGTACTTC.

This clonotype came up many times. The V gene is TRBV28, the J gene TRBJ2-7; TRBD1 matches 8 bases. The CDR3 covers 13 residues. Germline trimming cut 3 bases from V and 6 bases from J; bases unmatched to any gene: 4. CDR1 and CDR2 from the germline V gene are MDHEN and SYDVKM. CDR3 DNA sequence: TGTGCCAGCAGTTTTGGACAGGGACCCGAGCAGTACGTC. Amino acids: CASSFGQGPEQYV.

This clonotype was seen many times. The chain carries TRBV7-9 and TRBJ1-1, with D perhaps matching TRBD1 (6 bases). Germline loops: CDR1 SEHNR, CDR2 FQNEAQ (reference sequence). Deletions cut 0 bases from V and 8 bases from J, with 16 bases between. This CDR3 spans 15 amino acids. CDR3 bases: TGTGCCAGCAGCTTAGCGGATAGTGACAGGCGGGAAGCTTTCTTT. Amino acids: CASSLADSDRREAFF.

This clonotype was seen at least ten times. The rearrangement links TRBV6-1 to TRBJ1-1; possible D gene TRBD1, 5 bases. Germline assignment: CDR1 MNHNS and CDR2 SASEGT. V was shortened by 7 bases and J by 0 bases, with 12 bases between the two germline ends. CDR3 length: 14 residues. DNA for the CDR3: TGTGCCAGCAAACCCCAGGGAATGAACACTGAAGCTTTCTTT. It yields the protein CASKPQGMNTEAFF.

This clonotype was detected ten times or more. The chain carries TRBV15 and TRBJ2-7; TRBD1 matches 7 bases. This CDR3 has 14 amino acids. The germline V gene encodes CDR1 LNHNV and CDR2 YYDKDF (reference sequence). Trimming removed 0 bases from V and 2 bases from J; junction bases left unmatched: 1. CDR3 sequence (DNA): TGTGCCACCAGCAGAGAAAGGGGGCCCTACGAGCAGTACTTC. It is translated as CATSRERGPYEQYF.

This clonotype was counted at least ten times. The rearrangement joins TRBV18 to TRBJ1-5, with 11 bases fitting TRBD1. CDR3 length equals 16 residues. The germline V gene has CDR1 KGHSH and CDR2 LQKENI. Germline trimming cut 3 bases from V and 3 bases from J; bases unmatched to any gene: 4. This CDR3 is CASSPWTGGPNQPQHF. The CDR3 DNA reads TGTGCCAGCTCACCCTGGACAGGGGGCCCCAATCAGCCCCAGCATTTT.

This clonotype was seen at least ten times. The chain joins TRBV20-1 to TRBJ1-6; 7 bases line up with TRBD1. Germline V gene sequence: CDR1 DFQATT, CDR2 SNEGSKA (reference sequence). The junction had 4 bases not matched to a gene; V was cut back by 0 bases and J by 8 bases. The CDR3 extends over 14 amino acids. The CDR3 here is CSARDQGGYSPLHF. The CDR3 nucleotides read TGCAGTGCTAGAGATCAGGGGGGGTATTCACCCCTCCACTTT.

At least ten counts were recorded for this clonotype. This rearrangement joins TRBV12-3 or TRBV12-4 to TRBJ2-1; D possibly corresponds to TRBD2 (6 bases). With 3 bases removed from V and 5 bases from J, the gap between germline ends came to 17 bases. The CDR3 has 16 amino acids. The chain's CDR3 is CASSFWGLPKNNEQFF. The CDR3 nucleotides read TGTGCCAGCAGTTTTTGGGGACTGCCAAAGAACAATGAGCAGTTCTTC.

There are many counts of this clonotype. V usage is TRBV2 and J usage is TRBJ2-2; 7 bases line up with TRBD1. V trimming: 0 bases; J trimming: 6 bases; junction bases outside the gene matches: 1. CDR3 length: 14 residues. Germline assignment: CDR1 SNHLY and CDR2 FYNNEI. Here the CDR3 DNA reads TGTGCCAGCAGTGAAGCAGGGGGCTCCGGGGAGCTGTTTTTT. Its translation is CASSEAGGSGELFF. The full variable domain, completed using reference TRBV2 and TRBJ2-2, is EPEVTQTPSHQVTQMGQEVILRCVPISNHLYFYWYRQILGQKVEFLVSFYNNEISEKSEIFDDQFSVERPDGSNFTLKIRSTKLEDSAMYFCASSEAGGSGELFFGEGSRLTVL.

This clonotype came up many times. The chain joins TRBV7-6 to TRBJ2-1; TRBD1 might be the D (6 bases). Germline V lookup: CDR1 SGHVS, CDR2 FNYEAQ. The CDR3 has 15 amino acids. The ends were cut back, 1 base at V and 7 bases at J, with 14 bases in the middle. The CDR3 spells CASSLGQGLQNEQFF. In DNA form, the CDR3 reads TGTGCCAGCAGCTTAGGTCAGGGGTTACAGAATGAGCAGTTCTTC.

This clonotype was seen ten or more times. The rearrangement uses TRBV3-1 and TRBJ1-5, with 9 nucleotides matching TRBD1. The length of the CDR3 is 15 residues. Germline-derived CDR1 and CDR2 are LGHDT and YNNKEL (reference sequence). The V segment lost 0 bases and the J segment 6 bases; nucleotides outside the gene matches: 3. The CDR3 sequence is CASSQDTTGGQPQHF. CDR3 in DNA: TGTGCCAGCAGCCAAGATACGACAGGGGGTCAGCCCCAGCATTTT.

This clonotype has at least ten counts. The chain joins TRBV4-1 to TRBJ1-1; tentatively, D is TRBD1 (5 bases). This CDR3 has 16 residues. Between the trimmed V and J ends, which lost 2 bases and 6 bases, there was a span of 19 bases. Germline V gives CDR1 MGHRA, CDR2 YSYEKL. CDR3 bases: TGCGCCAGCAGCCAACAAAAAAGGGGCCTGCGGGCTGAAGCTTTCTTT. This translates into CASSQQKRGLRAEAFF.